This TCR beta chain emerged from a study of CD4 and CD8 cells across lung adenocarcinoma regions. This clonotype occurred many times. Localized lung adenocarcinoma, a non-small cell lung cancer, affected the donors. TCRdb fed the PCR reads into MiXCR, producing one record per CDR3 protein. The sample lists 24,000 or so distinct CDR3 sequences, 45% to 60% occurring once. The receptor was isolated from a male donor with lung adenocarcinoma. The CD4 and CD8 labels of this study may be unreliable. Sequenced sample: CD4+ T cells from the center of a lung tumor.

Here the CDR3 reads CASRKFMGNTIYF. The CDR3 DNA reads as TGTGCCAGCAGGAAATTTATGGGAAACACCATATATTTT. This sequence joins TRBV27 and TRBJ1-3; no reliable D call. Per germline, CDR1 MNHEY and CDR2 SMNVEV (reference sequence). Trimming stripped 6 bases from V and 4 bases from J, with 10 bases between. CDR3 length: 13 amino acids.